This TCR beta chain was recovered during a study of technical replicates of blood from a few donors. Clones were sequenced by immunoSEQ multiplex PCR, and TCRdb holds only the in-frame ones, with some missing. Among roughly 57,000 clones, 90% to 95% were seen once, and the ten largest hold just over 3%. J gave up 7 bases and V 0 bases, and 17 bases lay outside the gene matches. CDR1 and CDR2 (germline): LGHNA, YSLEER. The CDR3 spans 18 residues. The sample was PBMCs. The chain uses TRBV4-3 and TRBJ1-2; TRBD1 matches 7 bases. The source of this sequence is a human donor in good health. Some clones in this sample may be carry-over from other donors' samples. The DNA of the CDR3 is TGCGCCAGCAGCCAAGATGTCCGGCAGGGGGTTCGAGTGGGTGGCTACACCTTC. It yields the protein CASSQDVRQGVRVGGYTF.